This entry lists 29 T cell receptor beta chains sequenced from one sample in a study of T cells after yellow fever vaccination. TCRdb processed the 5' RACE reads anew with MiXCR; each CDR3 protein has one entry. The data hold 200,000 to 300,000 distinct CDR3 sequences, with approximately 6.7% observed a single time. The source material was CD4+ T cells sorted from PBMCs, sampled on the day of the yellow fever booster vaccination. The source is a man aged 25-40 years who received the YFV17D yellow fever vaccine.

In regard to this clonotype: Sequence at one end of the junction differs from germline and may be a read error. This chain uses TRBV10-2 with TRBJ2-1; D remains ambiguous. The CDR3 extends over 13 amino acids. Germline values: CDR1 WSHSY, CDR2 SAAADI. Here the CDR3 DNA reads TGCGCCAGCAGTGAGACTGATAGCTATGAGCACTTCTTC. This gives the protein CASSETDSYEHFF.

This chain links TRBV15 with TRBJ2-1; 12 nucleotides match TRBD2. The germline CDR1 and CDR2 sequences are LNHNV and YYDKDF (reference sequence). The V and J ends lost 0 bases and 8 bases, in that order; junction bases with no gene match: 14. The CDR3 contains 19 residues. As DNA, the CDR3 is TGTGCCACCAGCAGAGATAGTCGCCTAGCGGGAGGGCCGTACGATGAGCAGTTCTTC. This sequence encodes CATSRDSRLAGGPYDEQFF.

This clonotype was seen a few times. The chain combines TRBV30 with TRBJ1-5; D remains unclear. V shed 3 bases and J shed 7 bases, with 10 bases lying between them. This CDR3 contains 12 residues. Looked up from germline, CDR1 is GTSNPN and CDR2 is SVGIG (reference sequence). This CDR3 reads CAWSSGIQPQHF. The CDR3 nucleotides read TGTGCCTGGAGCTCGGGGATACAGCCCCAGCATTTT. The variable domain in full, with the rest retrieved from reference TRBV30 and TRBJ1-5, is SQTIHQWPATLVQPVGSPLSLECTVEGTSNPNLYWYRQAAGRGLQLLFYSVGIGQISSEVPQNLSASRPQDRQFILSSKKLLLSDSGFYLCAWSSGIQPQHFGDGTRLSIL.

This chain joins TRBV14 and TRBJ2-7; D might be TRBD1 or TRBD2, each matching 5 bases. V lost 1 base and J lost 4, with 11 bases in between. Germline loops: CDR1 SGHDN, CDR2 FVKESK. The CDR3 totals 14 residues. CDR3 in DNA: TGTGCCAGCAGCCAAGGTATTGGGGGTTACGAGCAGTACTTC. Amino acid sequence: CASSQGIGGYEQYF.

There are a few counts of this clonotype. The rearrangement joins TRBV11-2 to TRBJ2-1; D unclear. Germline V gives CDR1 SGHAT, CDR2 FQNNGV. This CDR3 is built from 13 residues. V was pared by 5 bases and J by 7 bases, with 12 bases between. The CDR3 bases are TGTGCCAGCAGCAACTTCCCTTATAATGAGCAGTTCTTC. Its translation is CASSNFPYNEQFF.

The table lists this clonotype with many counts. The V call is TRBV28, the J call TRBJ2-7; the D call may be TRBD1 or TRBD2 (5 bases each). The CDR3 is made up of 15 amino acids. Germline CDR1 is MDHEN and CDR2 is SYDVKM. V was clipped by 6 bases and J by 0 bases, with 15 bases between them. CDR3 bases: TGTGCCAGCAGCCAGGGACCATTGAGCTCCTACGAGCAGTACTTC. Translated: CASSQGPLSSYEQYF. Supplemented by reference TRBV28 and TRBJ2-7, the full variable domain reads DVKVTQSSRYLVKRTGEKVFLECVQDMDHENMFWYRQDPGLGLRLIYFSYDVKMKEKGDIPEGYSVSREKKERFSLILESASTNQTSMYLCASSQGPLSSYEQYFGPGTRLTVT.

The chain links TRBV6-6 to TRBJ2-4; D gene unclear. Germline values: CDR1 MNHNY, CDR2 SVGAGI (reference sequence). The CDR3 totals 12 residues. V lost 5 bases and J 8 bases, leaving 10 bases between the germline ends. The CDR3 sequence is CASSRSWDIQYF. The CDR3 nucleotides are TGTGCCAGCAGTCGATCGTGGGACATTCAGTACTTC.

This chain links TRBV20-1 with TRBJ2-2; no clear D. The CDR3 loop spans 14 amino acids. The V end was cut by 1 base, the J end by 1 base, with 7 bases between. CDR1 DFQATT and CDR2 SNEGSKA come from the germline V gene (reference sequence). The CDR3: CSARGFLNTGELFF. Here the CDR3 DNA reads TGCAGTGCTAGAGGTTTTCTGAACACCGGGGAGCTGTTTTTT.

This clonotype has more than one count but fewer than ten. The chain links TRBV30 to TRBJ2-4; D is unresolved. CDR3 length: 15 residues. The germline V gene has CDR1 GTSNPN and CDR2 SVGIG (reference sequence). Trimming removed 1 base from V and 0 bases from J, with 10 bases in between. In DNA form, the CDR3 reads TGTGCCTGGAGTGAAACTCCCGGAGCCAAAAACATTCAGTACTTC. It specifies CAWSETPGAKNIQYF.

This clonotype was recorded at least ten times. CDR3 coding DNA: TGCGCCAGCAGCTTGGAAGGGCCCCGGCTCTACGAGCAGTACTTC. Its translation is CASSLEGPRLYEQYF. V usage is TRBV5-1 and J usage is TRBJ2-7; D is unresolved. Per germline, CDR1 SGHRS and CDR2 YFSETQ. The CDR3 sequence is 15 residues long. V lost 0 bases to trimming and J lost 3 bases, with 13 bases between them.

This clonotype has ten or more counts. CDR3 amino acids: CSAPTGGVTDTQYF. The CDR3 bases are TGCAGTGCTCCTACAGGGGGCGTCACAGATACGCAGTATTTT. This chain connects TRBV20-1 to TRBJ2-3, with TRBD1 matching over 9 bases. V shed 5 bases and J 2 bases; nucleotides not matched to a gene: 5. CDR1 and CDR2 (germline): DFQATT, SNEGSKA (reference sequence). The CDR3 sequence is 14 residues long.

This clonotype was observed a handful of times. The V call is TRBV30, the J call TRBJ2-5, with D possibly being TRBD2 (5 bases). The V and J ends lost 5 bases and 0 bases respectively, with 13 bases between them. CDR3 length: 14 amino acids. Germline lookup yields CDR1 GTSNPN and CDR2 SVGIG (reference sequence). The CDR3 reads CAWWRAGDQETQYF. The DNA of the CDR3 is TGTGCCTGGTGGCGGGCTGGGGACCAAGAGACCCAGTACTTC.

The sample holds a few counts of this clonotype. The rearrangement uses TRBV18 and TRBJ2-4; no firm D call. V lost 0 bases and J lost 3, with 9 bases in between. CDR1 KGHSH and CDR2 LQKENI come from the germline V gene. The CDR3 is 15 residues long. For the CDR3, the DNA is TGTGCCAGCTCACCACCATCAGTAGGCAAAAACATTCAGTACTTC. Translation gives CASSPPSVGKNIQYF.

Here the CDR3 DNA reads TGTGCCAGCAGTTTCTCGGTGGGAGATACGCAGTATTTT. This codes for CASSFSVGDTQYF. The chain carries TRBV7-7 and TRBJ2-3; D not resolved. Per germline, CDR1 SSHAT and CDR2 FNYEAQ (reference sequence). V was pared by 6 bases and J by 5 bases, with 12 bases between. CDR3 length: 13 amino acids.

The chain joins TRBV19 to TRBJ2-7, with TRBD2 matching 9 bases. Per the germline V gene, CDR1 is LNHDA and CDR2 is SQIVND (reference sequence). The CDR3 runs to 14 residues. The V gene end was trimmed by 3 bases and the J gene end by 7 bases; junction bases not matched to a gene: 7. CDR3 in DNA: TGTGCCAGTAGTATGGCGGGAGGGCCGAGTGAGCAGTACTTC. The encoded protein is CASSMAGGPSEQYF.

This chain links TRBV4-3 with TRBJ1-4, with D maybe TRBD1 (5 bases). The CDR3 totals 15 residues. Germline CDR1 is LGHNA and CDR2 is YSLEER. Deletions cut 2 bases from V and 3 bases from J, with 10 bases between. The CDR3 nucleotides are TGCGCCAGCAGCCAACCCCAGGGTCCTAATGAAAAACTGTTTTTT. Its translation: CASSQPQGPNEKLFF.

This clonotype was found a few times. V gene TRBV7-9 combines with J gene TRBJ1-6; D gene unclear. Germline V CDR1 and CDR2: SEHNR, FQNEAQ (reference sequence). The CDR3 sequence is 15 residues long. V was trimmed by 5 bases and J by 8 bases, leaving 16 bases between them. The CDR3 reads CASSLHSGVDSPLHF. The CDR3 region has the DNA TGTGCCAGCAGCCTACACAGCGGGGTGGATTCACCCCTCCACTTT.

This clonotype has a count of ten or more. The chain combines TRBV20-1 with TRBJ2-1, with 7 bases matching TRBD2. The V segment lost 6 bases and the J segment 0 bases; nucleotides outside the gene matches: 11. The CDR3 extends over 16 amino acids. Germline V gene lookup returns CDR1 DFQATT and CDR2 SNEGSKA (reference sequence). The CDR3 reads CSARRGGGSSYNEQFF. CDR3 bases: TGCAGTGCCCGGCGGGGCGGGGGAAGCTCCTACAATGAGCAGTTCTTC.

This clonotype was counted at least ten times. This chain connects TRBV12-3 or TRBV12-4 to TRBJ2-5, with D tentatively TRBD2 (6 bases). V lost 8 bases, J lost 0 bases, and 16 bases lay in between. The CDR3 totals 15 residues. The CDR3 loop is CASLLGGTYQETQYF. DNA of the CDR3: TGTGCCAGCCTGTTAGGCGGGACCTACCAAGAGACCCAGTACTTC.

V usage is TRBV2 and J usage is TRBJ2-2; 11 bases map to TRBD2. J gave up 1 base and V 11 bases, and 15 bases lay outside the gene matches. CDR1 is SNHLY, CDR2 FYNNEI, per germline. CDR3 length: 18 residues. The CDR3 nucleotides read TGTGCCTTCAGTGGACCCCTTGGACTAGCGGGGAACACCGGGGAGCTGTTTTTT. Encoded protein: CAFSGPLGLAGNTGELFF.

Of note for this clonotype: A much larger clone differs by one base, so this may be a read error. The chain couples TRBV5-6 to TRBJ2-1; TRBD1 matches at 9 bases. Trimming removed 6 bases from V and 6 bases from J; junction bases left unmatched: 10. The CDR3 loop spans 15 amino acids. The germline V gene encodes CDR1 SGHDT and CDR2 YYEEEE. The CDR3: CASIFGDRVFNEQFF. The CDR3 region has the DNA TGTGCCAGCATCTTCGGGGACAGGGTCTTCAATGAGCAGTTCTTC. Using reference TRBV5-6 and TRBJ2-1 for the parts outside the CDR3, the full variable domain is DAGVTQSPTHLIKTRGQQVTLRCSPKSGHDTVSWYQQALGQGPQFIFQYYEEEERQRGNFPDRFSGHQFPNYSSELNVNALLLGDSALYLCASIFGDRVFNEQFFGPGTRLTVL.

The chain combines TRBV7-3 with TRBJ2-1; no reliable D call. Germline CDR1 SGHTA, CDR2 FQGTGA. This CDR3 has 13 amino acids. Deletions cut 1 base from V and 9 bases from J, with 10 bases between. The CDR3 nucleotides read TGTGCCAGCAGCTTAAGCCCCCGTGGTGAGCAGTTCTTC. Translating it yields CASSLSPRGEQFF.

There are many counts of this clonotype. The rearrangement joins TRBV10-3 to TRBJ2-7, with D hard to call. V was pared by 7 bases and J by 2 bases, with 9 bases between. The CDR3 is made up of 12 amino acids. In germline, CDR1 is ENHRY, CDR2 SYGVKD. DNA for the CDR3: TGTGCCATCAATTCCGGCCCCTACGAGCAGTACTTC. Protein: CAINSGPYEQYF.

At least ten counts were recorded for this clonotype. The chain combines TRBV28 with TRBJ2-5; TRBD1 aligns across 8 bases. CDR1 and CDR2 from the germline V gene are MDHEN and SYDVKM. Trimming removed 8 bases from V and 1 base from J; junction bases left unmatched: 12. The CDR3 length is 16 residues. CDR3 DNA: TGTGCCAGCTCCCATCCGACAGGGGTTCCCCAAGAGACCCAGTACTTC. Translation gives CASSHPTGVPQETQYF. The complete variable domain, with remaining parts taken from reference TRBV28 and TRBJ2-5, reads DVKVTQSSRYLVKRTGEKVFLECVQDMDHENMFWYRQDPGLGLRLIYFSYDVKMKEKGDIPEGYSVSREKKERFSLILESASTNQTSMYLCASSHPTGVPQETQYFGPGTRLLVL.

This chain uses TRBV10-3 with TRBJ2-7; 8 bases agree with TRBD1. Per the germline V gene, CDR1 is ENHRY and CDR2 is SYGVKD. V was clipped by 8 bases and J by 1 base; unmatched bases: 7. The CDR3 runs 14 residues. The CDR3 bases are TGTGCCATCGCTGCGACAGGGGCGTCCTACGAGCAGTACTTC. Its protein product is CAIAATGASYEQYF.

In this sample, this clonotype turned up many times. This sequence joins TRBV6-2 or TRBV6-3 and TRBJ1-6; 9 bases line up with TRBD1. Germline V lookup: CDR1 MNHEY, CDR2 SVGEGT. This CDR3 is 15 amino acids long. The trim removed 6 bases at V and 7 bases at J, leaving 7 bases unmatched. CDR3 DNA sequence: TGTGCCAGCAGCCCAACGACAGGGGGGAATTCACCCCTCCACTTT. This encodes CASSPTTGGNSPLHF.

CDR3 sequence: CASSENTDTQYF. CDR3 DNA sequence: TGTGCCAGCAGTGAAAACACAGATACGCAGTATTTT. V is TRBV25-1 and J is TRBJ2-3; no firm D call. The CDR3 extends over 12 amino acids. Per the germline V gene, CDR1 is MGHDK and CDR2 is SYGVNS. Trimming took off 2 bases at V and 2 bases at J, with 2 bases between the two ends.

There are many counts of this clonotype. The chain carries TRBV20-1 and TRBJ2-1; 13 nucleotides align to TRBD2. V shed 3 bases and J 7 bases; nucleotides not matched to a gene: 6. The germline V gene has CDR1 DFQATT and CDR2 SNEGSKA (reference sequence). The CDR3 runs to 15 residues. CDR3 amino acids: CSASETSGRSNEQFF. The CDR3 nucleotides are TGCAGTGCTAGTGAGACTAGCGGGAGGTCAAATGAGCAGTTCTTC.

J is TRBJ1-2 and V is TRBV10-3; D possibly corresponds to TRBD1 (5 bases). The CDR3 has 13 residues. Deletions cut 4 bases from V and 6 bases from J, with 12 bases between. The V gene's germline CDR1 is ENHRY and CDR2 SYGVKD. The CDR3 DNA follows: TGTGCCATCAGTGGGATGGACACGGATGGCTACACCTTC. Translating gives CAISGMDTDGYTF.